This section outlines one TCR beta chain sequence together with its context. The antigen is undetermined. This specimen belongs to a study of blood T cells in healthy people across ages. Study results and caveats: When set beside aged donors, long-lived donors presented more naive CD4+ cells and higher diversity.

Alongside a J-beta primer mix, a sample-barcoded 5' primer served in a second PCR lasting roughly 6 to 11 cycles. Every cDNA was tagged by a template-switch adaptor with 12 random nucleotides. TCRdb independently ran MiXCR on the 5' RACE reads; one entry per CDR3 protein. Here the sample spans roughly 2 million distinct CDR3 sequences, roughly 49% being singletons. J was trimmed by 3 bases and V by 4 bases; bases with no gene match: 7. CDR1 and CDR2 (germline): SGHTA, FQGNSA. This CDR3 comprises 16 residues. The sequencing sample was made of blood. The sequence was collected from a middle-aged woman in good health. The chain combines TRBV7-2 with TRBJ2-1; 9 bases match TRBD1. The CDR3 DNA is TGTGCCAGCAGCTCAGCCGGGACAGGGTACTACAATGAGCAGTTCTTC. This gives the protein CASSSAGTGYYNEQFF.